These T cell receptor beta chains were read from a single sample in a study of T cell responses to AZD1222 COVID-19 vaccine. Data came from immunoSEQ multiplex PCR; TCRdb stores just in-frame clones and leaves some out. Altogether around 180,000 clones are present, 70% to 90% being singletons, with the ten largest covering roughly 7.7%. The source material was peripheral blood, sampled on day 0 of AZD1222 vaccination. The receptors stem from an adult in good health. Each CDR3 is given with its conserved first and last residue. Rows give clone size only sometimes, using once, few, many, or a class for an expanded clone.

CDR3: CASSLRGFEAFF
J: TRBJ1-1
V: TRBV7-2
size: -

CDR3: CASSPWDYNEQFF
J: TRBJ2-1
V: TRBV18
size: -

CDR3: CASSDRNTDTQYF
J: TRBJ2-3
V: TRBV11-2
size: many

CDR3: CASSLVGGTSYEQYF
J: TRBJ2-7
V: TRBV5-5
size: -

CDR3: CASSVATGYEQYF
J: TRBJ2-7
V: TRBV19
size: -

CDR3: CASSISKSYEKLFF
J: TRBJ1-4
V: TRBV19
size: -

CDR3: CASSRSYNEQFF
J: TRBJ2-1
V: TRBV6-2/TRBV6-3
size: -

CDR3: CASSYRRDYHQEGYTF
J: TRBJ1-2
V: TRBV3-1/TRBV3-2
size: medium-sized

CDR3: CASSLPKTGTANEKLFF
J: TRBJ1-4
V: TRBV7-9
size: once

CDR3: CASSEALLRSSYNSPLHF
J: TRBJ1-6
V: TRBV2
size: -

CDR3: CASSLGPSGAGDTQYF
J: TRBJ2-3
V: TRBV7-6
size: -

CDR3: CASSTRWGDTQYF
J: TRBJ2-3
V: TRBV7-3
size: -

CDR3: CASSWGRGLMNEQFF
J: TRBJ2-1
V: TRBV28
size: once

CDR3: CASSYRTSSGGELFF
J: TRBJ2-2
V: TRBV6-5
size: -

CDR3: CASSSRRRVENHGYTF
J: TRBJ1-2
V: TRBV7-8
size: -

CDR3: CASSLISGNYGYTF
J: TRBJ1-2
V: TRBV5-5
size: -

CDR3: CASRPRDRNTEAFF
J: TRBJ1-1
V: TRBV2
size: -

CDR3: CASSSRTASEAFF
J: TRBJ1-1
V: TRBV7-3
size: once

CDR3: CASSRGAEAFF
J: TRBJ1-1
V: TRBV6-5
size: -

CDR3: CASSLRGYGTEAFF
J: TRBJ1-1
V: TRBV6-2/TRBV6-3
size: -

CDR3: CASSLSAGMAGELFF
J: TRBJ2-2
V: TRBV7-2
size: -

CDR3: CASGDFAYEQYF
J: TRBJ2-7
V: TRBV4-1
size: -

CDR3: CASSEGLGEKLFF
J: TRBJ1-4
V: TRBV9
size: -

CDR3: CATEVGDTEAFF
J: TRBJ1-1
V: TRBV28
size: -

CDR3: CASRMRTGESNEQFF
J: TRBJ2-1
V: TRBV5-1
size: -

CDR3: CASSQDHGRASYGYTF
J: TRBJ1-2
V: TRBV4-3
size: -

CDR3: CAWRPKVGTTEAFF
J: TRBJ1-1
V: TRBV30
size: -

CDR3: CASSPQGGGGGYTF
J: TRBJ1-2
V: TRBV7-3
size: -

CDR3: CASSEGGQLVQETQYF
J: TRBJ2-5
V: TRBV25-1
size: once

CDR3: CASSPQALYGYTF
J: TRBJ1-2
V: TRBV14
size: -

CDR3: CASSDWTGSSGNTIYF
J: TRBJ1-3
V: TRBV5-5
size: -

CDR3: CASTEDGYSGNTIYF
J: TRBJ1-3
V: TRBV6-5
size: -

CDR3: CAWRQAGGNYGYTF
J: TRBJ1-2
V: TRBV30
size: -

CDR3: CASSFLYEQYF
J: TRBJ2-7
V: TRBV28
size: -

CDR3: CASSPRRTGGRDEQYF
J: TRBJ2-7
V: TRBV7-2
size: -

CDR3: CASSLKVNTEAFF
J: TRBJ1-1
V: TRBV12-3/TRBV12-4
size: -

CDR3: CATRPGNTIYF
J: TRBJ1-3
V: TRBV6-5
size: -

CDR3: CASSLGTGGYGYTF
J: TRBJ1-2
V: TRBV28
size: -

CDR3: CASRTGDGGTEAFF
J: TRBJ1-1
V: TRBV10-2
size: -

CDR3: CASSIAQGGYGYTF
J: TRBJ1-2
V: TRBV19
size: -

CDR3: CASSQDQGKAFF
J: TRBJ1-1
V: TRBV4-1
size: -

CDR3: CASSQSGLAGGFSGNTIYF
J: TRBJ1-3
V: TRBV4-2
size: -

CDR3: CSASPFAGMNQPQHF
J: TRBJ1-5
V: TRBV20-1
size: -

CDR3: CASSDAANYGYTF
J: TRBJ1-2
V: TRBV10-2
size: -

CDR3: CSVGPQLYEQYF
J: TRBJ2-7
V: TRBV29-1
size: -

CDR3: CASSPLAGEGTEAFF
J: TRBJ1-1
V: TRBV2
size: -

CDR3: CASSQESYGNTIYF
J: TRBJ1-3
V: TRBV4-1
size: once

CDR3: CATSRDRVGDEQYF
J: TRBJ2-7
V: TRBV15
size: -

CDR3: CASSLDDRYEQYF
J: TRBJ2-7
V: TRBV11-2
size: once

CDR3: CASSYPHRDGYTF
J: TRBJ1-2
V: TRBV6-2/TRBV6-3
size: -

CDR3: CASSFRGGEKLFF
J: TRBJ1-4
V: TRBV6-4
size: -

CDR3: CAWSLSSGNTIYF
J: TRBJ1-3
V: TRBV30
size: -

CDR3: CASSYDGGYTF
J: TRBJ1-2
V: TRBV6-5
size: -

CDR3: CASSQDGGLVYNEQFF
J: TRBJ2-1
V: TRBV4-1
size: once

CDR3: CASSPSVGRVNTGELFF
J: TRBJ2-2
V: TRBV13
size: few

CDR3: CASSFASSNYGYTF
J: TRBJ1-2
V: TRBV27
size: -

CDR3: CASSMRSTGEGSPLHF
J: TRBJ1-6
V: TRBV2
size: once

CDR3: CASSVAGAPDTQYF
J: TRBJ2-3
V: TRBV9
size: -

CDR3: CASRRPPGSYGYTF
J: TRBJ1-2
V: TRBV12-2
size: -